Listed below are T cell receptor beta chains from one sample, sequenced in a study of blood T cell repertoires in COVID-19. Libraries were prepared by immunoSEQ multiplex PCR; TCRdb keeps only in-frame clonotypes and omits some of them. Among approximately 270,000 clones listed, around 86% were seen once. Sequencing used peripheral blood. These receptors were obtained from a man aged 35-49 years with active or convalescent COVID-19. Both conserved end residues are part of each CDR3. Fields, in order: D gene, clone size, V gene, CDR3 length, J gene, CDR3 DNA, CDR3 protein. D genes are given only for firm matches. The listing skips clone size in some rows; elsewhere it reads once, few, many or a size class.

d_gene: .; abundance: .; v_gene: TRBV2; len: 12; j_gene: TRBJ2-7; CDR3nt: TGTGCCAGCAGTGAGGGTGGACAGGAGCAGTACTTC; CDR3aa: CASSEGGQEQYF
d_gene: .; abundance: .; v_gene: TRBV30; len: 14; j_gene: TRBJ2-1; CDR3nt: TGTGCCTGGACCAAGAACCTAGCTTCCCATGAGCAGTTCTTC; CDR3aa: CAWTKNLASHEQFF
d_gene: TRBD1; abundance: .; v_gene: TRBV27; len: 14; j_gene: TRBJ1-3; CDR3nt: TGTGCCAGCCGGGACAGGAGCTCTGGAAACACCATATATTTT; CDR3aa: CASRDRSSGNTIYF
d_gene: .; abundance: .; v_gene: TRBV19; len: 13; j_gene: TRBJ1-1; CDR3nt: TGTGGATCCCGGCTTTCGGGGAACACTGAAGCTTTCTTT; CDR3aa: CGSRLSGNTEAFF
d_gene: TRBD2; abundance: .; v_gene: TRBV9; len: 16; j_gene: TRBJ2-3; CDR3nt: TGTGCCAGCAGCCCCGGGACTAGCGGGAGCACAGATACGCAGTATTTT; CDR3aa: CASSPGTSGSTDTQYF
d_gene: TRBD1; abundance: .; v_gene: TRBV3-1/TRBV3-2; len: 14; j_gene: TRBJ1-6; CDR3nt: TGTGCCAGCAGCCAAAGGGACAGGGACTCACCCCTCCACTTT; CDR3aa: CASSQRDRDSPLHF
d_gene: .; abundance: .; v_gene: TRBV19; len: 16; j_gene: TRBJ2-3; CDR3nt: TGTGCCAGTAGCACAACCAAGACAGGCGGCACAGATACGCAGTATTTT; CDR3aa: CASSTTKTGGTDTQYF
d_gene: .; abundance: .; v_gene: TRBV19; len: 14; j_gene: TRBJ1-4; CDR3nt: TGTGCCAGTAGGATTCAAGGAGATGGTGAAAAACTGTTTTTT; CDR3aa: CASRIQGDGEKLFF
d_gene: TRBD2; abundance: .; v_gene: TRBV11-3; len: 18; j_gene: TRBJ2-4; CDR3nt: TGTGCCAGCAGCTTAGCGTGGCTAGCGGGCTCCGACAAAAACATTCAGTACTTC; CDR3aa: CASSLAWLAGSDKNIQYF
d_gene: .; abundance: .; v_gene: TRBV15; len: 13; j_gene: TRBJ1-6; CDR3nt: TGTGCCACCAGCAGAGAACGGGGACTCCCCCTCCACTTT; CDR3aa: CATSRERGLPLHF
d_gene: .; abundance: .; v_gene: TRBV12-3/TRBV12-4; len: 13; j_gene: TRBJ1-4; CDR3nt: TGTGCCAGCAGTTACAGGGTTGATGAAAAACTGTTTTTT; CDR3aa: CASSYRVDEKLFF
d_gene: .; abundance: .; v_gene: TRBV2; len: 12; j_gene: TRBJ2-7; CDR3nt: TGTGCCAGCAGTCGGGAGTCCTACGAGCAGTACTTC; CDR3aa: CASSRESYEQYF
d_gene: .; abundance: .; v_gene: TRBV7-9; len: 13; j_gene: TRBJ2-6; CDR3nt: TGTGCCAGCAGGGCGAATGTACAGGACGTCCTGACTTTC; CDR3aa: CASRANVQDVLTF
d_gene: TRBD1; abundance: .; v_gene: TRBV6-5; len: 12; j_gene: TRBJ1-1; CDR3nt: TGTGCCAGCAGACAGGGGGCGGTTGAAGCTTTCTTT; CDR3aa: CASRQGAVEAFF
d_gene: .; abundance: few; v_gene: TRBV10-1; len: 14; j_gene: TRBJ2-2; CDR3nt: TGCGCCAGCAGTGAGCAACAGAACACCGGGGAGCTGTTTTTT; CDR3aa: CASSEQQNTGELFF
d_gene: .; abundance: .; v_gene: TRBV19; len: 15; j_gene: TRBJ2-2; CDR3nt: TGTGCCAGTAGCCACAGGGGGGGTAGCCACGGGGAGCTGTTTTTT; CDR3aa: CASSHRGGSHGELFF
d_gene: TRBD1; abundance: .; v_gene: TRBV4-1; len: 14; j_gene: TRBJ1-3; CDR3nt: TGCGCCAGCAGCCACTTAAAGACAGGGACCACCATATATTTT; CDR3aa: CASSHLKTGTTIYF
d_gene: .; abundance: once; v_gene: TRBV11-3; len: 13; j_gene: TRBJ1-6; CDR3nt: TGTGCCAGCAGTTCGGTGGTCAATTCACCCCTCCACTTT; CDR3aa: CASSSVVNSPLHF
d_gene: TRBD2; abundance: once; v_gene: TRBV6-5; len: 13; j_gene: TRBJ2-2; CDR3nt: TGTGCCAGCCGGACTAGTATCACCGGGGAGCTGTTTTTT; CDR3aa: CASRTSITGELFF
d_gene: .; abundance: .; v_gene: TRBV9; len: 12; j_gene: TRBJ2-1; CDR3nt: TGTGCCAGCAGCGTCTCTAGCGTTGAGCAGTTCTTC; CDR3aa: CASSVSSVEQFF
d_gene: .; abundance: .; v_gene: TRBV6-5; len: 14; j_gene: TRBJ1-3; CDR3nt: TGTGCCGGCGGGTCTTCTCGCTCTGGAAACACCATATATTTT; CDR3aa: CAGGSSRSGNTIYF
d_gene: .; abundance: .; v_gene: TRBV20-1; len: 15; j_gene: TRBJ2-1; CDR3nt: TGCAGTGCTAGTTTCTTAAGGACTTTCTACAATGAGCAGTTCTTC; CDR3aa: CSASFLRTFYNEQFF
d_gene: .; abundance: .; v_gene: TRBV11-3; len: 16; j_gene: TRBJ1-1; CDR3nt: TGTGCCAGCAGCCTATCCCCCAAGACAGGAAACACTGAAGCTTTCTTT; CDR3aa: CASSLSPKTGNTEAFF
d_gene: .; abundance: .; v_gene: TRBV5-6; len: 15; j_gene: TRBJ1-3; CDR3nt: TGTGCCAGCAGCGACCCTCGGACAGAGGGAAACACCATATATTTT; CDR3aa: CASSDPRTEGNTIYF
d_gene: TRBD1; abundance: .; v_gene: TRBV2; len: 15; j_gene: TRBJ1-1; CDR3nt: TGTGCCAGCAGAACGGGACAGGGGACGGGCACTGAAGCTTTCTTT; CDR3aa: CASRTGQGTGTEAFF
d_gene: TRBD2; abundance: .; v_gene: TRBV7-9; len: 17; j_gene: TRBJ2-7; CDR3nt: TGTGCCAGCAGCCCGCGCGGGGGGGCCCGGTTATTTAGCGAGCAGTACTTC; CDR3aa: CASSPRGGARLFSEQYF
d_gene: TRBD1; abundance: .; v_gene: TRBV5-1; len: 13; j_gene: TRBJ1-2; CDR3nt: TGCGCCAGCAGCTCACAGGGGCGGTATGGCTACACCTTC; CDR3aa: CASSSQGRYGYTF
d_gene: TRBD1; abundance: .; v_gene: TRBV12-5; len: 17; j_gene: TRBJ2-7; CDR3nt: TGTGCTAGTGGTTTGGTGTTGGGGGGACAGGGATTCTACGAGCAGTACTTC; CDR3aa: CASGLVLGGQGFYEQYF
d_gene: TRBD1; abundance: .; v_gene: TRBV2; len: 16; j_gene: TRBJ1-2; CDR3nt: TGTGCCAGCAGTGAAGTTGAAGGACAGGGGGCAGGAGGCTACACCTTC; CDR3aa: CASSEVEGQGAGGYTF
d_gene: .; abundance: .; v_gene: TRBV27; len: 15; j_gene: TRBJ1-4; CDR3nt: TGTGCCAGCAGTTTATCCCCGGGGTTGGGTGAAAAACTGTTTTTT; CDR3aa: CASSLSPGLGEKLFF
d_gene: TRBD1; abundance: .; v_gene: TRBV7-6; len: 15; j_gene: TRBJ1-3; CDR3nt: TGTGCCAGCAGCGTTGACAGGGGGACTGGAAACACCATATATTTT; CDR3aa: CASSVDRGTGNTIYF
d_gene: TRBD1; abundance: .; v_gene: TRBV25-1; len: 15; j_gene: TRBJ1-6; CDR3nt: TGTGCCAGCAGTGCCCCGGGACAGAACAATTCACCCCTCCACTTT; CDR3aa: CASSAPGQNNSPLHF
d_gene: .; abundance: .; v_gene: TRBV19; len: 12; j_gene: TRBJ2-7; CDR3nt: TGTGCCAGTAGTATCGGAGGGAGCGAGCAGTACTTC; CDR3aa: CASSIGGSEQYF
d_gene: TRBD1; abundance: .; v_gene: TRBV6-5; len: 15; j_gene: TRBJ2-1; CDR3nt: TGTGCCAGCAGTTACGCCGGGACAGGATACAATGAGCAGTTCTTC; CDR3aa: CASSYAGTGYNEQFF
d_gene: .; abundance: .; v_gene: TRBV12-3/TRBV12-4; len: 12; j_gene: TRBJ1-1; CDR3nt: TGTGCCAGCAGTTCCCTCGGTACTGAAGCTTTCTTT; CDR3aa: CASSSLGTEAFF
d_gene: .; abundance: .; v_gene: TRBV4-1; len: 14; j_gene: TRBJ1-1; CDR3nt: TGCGCCAGCAGCCCCCGGGCAGGGGACACTGAAGCTTTCTTT; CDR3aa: CASSPRAGDTEAFF
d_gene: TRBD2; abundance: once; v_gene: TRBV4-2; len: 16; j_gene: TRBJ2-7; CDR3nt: TGTGCCAGCAGCCAAGGGGAGGGCGGGACGTCCTACGAGCAGTACTTC; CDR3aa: CASSQGEGGTSYEQYF
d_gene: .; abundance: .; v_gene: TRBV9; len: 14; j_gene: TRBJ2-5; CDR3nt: TGTGCCAGCAGCGTAGGGGCTCCCCAAGAGACCCAGTACTTC; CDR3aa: CASSVGAPQETQYF
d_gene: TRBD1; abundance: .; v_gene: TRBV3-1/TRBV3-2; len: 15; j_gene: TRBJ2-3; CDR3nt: TGTGCCAGCAGCACCCGGACAGGGGGCACAGATACGCAGTATTTT; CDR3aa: CASSTRTGGTDTQYF
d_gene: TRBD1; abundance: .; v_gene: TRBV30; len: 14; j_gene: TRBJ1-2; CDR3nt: TGTGCCTGGAGCACGGGACAGGGAGGATATGGCTACACCTTC; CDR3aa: CAWSTGQGGYGYTF
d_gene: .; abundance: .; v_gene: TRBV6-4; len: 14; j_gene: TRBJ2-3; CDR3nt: TGTGCCAGCAGGCCTTCCCCAGGGGCAGATACGCAGTATTTT; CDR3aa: CASRPSPGADTQYF
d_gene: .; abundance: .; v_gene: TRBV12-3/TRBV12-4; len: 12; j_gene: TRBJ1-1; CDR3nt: TGTGCCAGCAAATCCTTGAGCTCTGAAGCTTTCTTT; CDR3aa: CASKSLSSEAFF
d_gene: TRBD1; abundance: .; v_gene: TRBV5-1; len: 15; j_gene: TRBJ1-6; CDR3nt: TGCGCCAGCAGCCCCCCGGGACAGGGGAGTTCACCCCTCCACTTT; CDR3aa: CASSPPGQGSSPLHF
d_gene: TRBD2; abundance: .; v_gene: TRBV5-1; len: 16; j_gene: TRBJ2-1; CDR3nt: TGCGCCAGCAGCTTGATAAGCGGGAACTCCTACAATGAGCAGTTCTTC; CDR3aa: CASSLISGNSYNEQFF
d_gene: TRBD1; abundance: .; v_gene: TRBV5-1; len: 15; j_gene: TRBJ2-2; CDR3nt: TGCGCCAGCAGTCCTAGGACAGGGGACACCGGGGAGCTGTTTTTT; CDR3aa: CASSPRTGDTGELFF
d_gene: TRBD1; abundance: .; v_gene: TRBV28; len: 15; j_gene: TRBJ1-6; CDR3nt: TGTGCCAGCAGACCCGACGACAGGGAAAGCGCACCCCTCCACTTT; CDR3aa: CASRPDDRESAPLHF
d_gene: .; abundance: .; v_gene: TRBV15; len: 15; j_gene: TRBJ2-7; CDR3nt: TGTGCCACCAGCCCCAGTACAGGGATCCTAGACGAGCAGTACTTC; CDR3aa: CATSPSTGILDEQYF
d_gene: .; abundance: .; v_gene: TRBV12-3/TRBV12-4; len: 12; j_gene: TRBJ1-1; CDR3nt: TGTGCCAGCAGTTTAAGGCGCGGAGAAGCTTTCTTT; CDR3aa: CASSLRRGEAFF
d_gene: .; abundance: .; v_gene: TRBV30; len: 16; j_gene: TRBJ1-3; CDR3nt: TGTGCCTGGAGCAAAGAGAACAGGTTCTCTGGAAACACCATATATTTT; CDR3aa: CAWSKENRFSGNTIYF
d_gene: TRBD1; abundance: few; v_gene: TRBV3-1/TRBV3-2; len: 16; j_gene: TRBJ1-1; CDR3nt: TGTGCCAGCAGCCAAGAGGCGACAGGGGGAAACACTGAAGCTTTCTTT; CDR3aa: CASSQEATGGNTEAFF
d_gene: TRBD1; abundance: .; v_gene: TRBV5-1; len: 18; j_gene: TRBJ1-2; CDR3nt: TGCGCCAGCAGCTCAAGACCGGGACAGCCATACACCTCCTATGGCTACACCTTC; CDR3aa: CASSSRPGQPYTSYGYTF
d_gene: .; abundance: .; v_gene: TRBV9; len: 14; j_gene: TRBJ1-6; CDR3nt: TGTGCCATGCCTCGGACGGGATATAATTCACCCCTCCACTTT; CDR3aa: CAMPRTGYNSPLHF
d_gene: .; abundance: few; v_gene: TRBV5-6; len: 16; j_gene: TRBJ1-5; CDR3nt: TGTGCCAGCAGCCACACCGACGGGGTGAGCAATCAGCCCCAGCATTTT; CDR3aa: CASSHTDGVSNQPQHF